Sequencing of this T cell receptor (beta chain) was carried out in a study of T cells in Graves' hyperthyroidism and ophthalmopathy. Findings and limits, study-wide: The authors' 13 V-J model separated ophthalmopathy from stable hyperthyroidism. Most thyroid-expanded clonotypes above 0.001 were also found in blood.

Template material for amplifying TCR beta CDR3 regions consisted of RNA transcripts. A set of HTBI primers served as the primers for a first-round RT-PCR of the TCR CDR3. TCRdb called the multiplex PCR reads again in MiXCR, with one record for every CDR3 protein. The sample records about 700,000 distinct CDR3 sequences, approximately 42% being singletons. Clinical symptoms, serum thyroxine and TRAb, thyroid ultrasound and orbital computed tomography were used for the diagnoses. The CDR3 has 16 residues. Trimming cost V 5 bases and J 1 base, with 17 bases left between them. Germline CDR1 reads SGHVS; CDR2 reads FNYEAQ. Details on this clonotype: The antigen is unknown.

The sequenced sample consisted of peripheral blood or thyroid tissue (not recorded which). The V gene is TRBV7-6, the J gene TRBJ1-1, with no clear D. The TCR sequence derives from an adult man with Graves' disease, either hyperthyroidism or ophthalmopathy (not recorded which). The CDR3 DNA reads TGTGCCAGCAGCCCCTGGGCCGGCCCCAAGAACACTGAAGCTTTCTTT. It yields the protein CASSPWAGPKNTEAFF.